A single sample is the source of the 2 T cell receptor beta chains below, sequenced in a study of tumor-infiltrating lymphocytes in primary liver carcinoma. Synthesis of TCR beta cDNA was carried out from about 500 ng total RNA with a constant-region primer. Each TCR beta library was derived from three nested multiplex PCR rounds that employed slightly modified ARM-PCR. Primers for the first two PCR rounds were TRBV1-TRBV30 forward primers and a C-beta reverse primer (roughly 10 cycles per round). TCRdb used MiXCR to reprocess the multiplex PCR reads, holding one entry per CDR3 protein. Counted here are about 120,000 distinct CDR3 sequences, around 70% occurring once; the ten biggest clones make up roughly 8.1%. RNA and DNA were co-extracted from about 20-30 mg of unsorted bulk tissue. The sample consisted of tumor-adjacent normal liver tissue. All receptors derive from a woman in her fifties or sixties with primary liver carcinoma and hepatitis B virus infection.

This clonotype was detected ten times or more. The V call is TRBV29-1, the J call TRBJ1-2, with D possibly being TRBD1 (5 bases). V dropped 6 bases and J dropped 4 bases, with 12 bases sitting between them. Germline CDR1 is SQVTM and CDR2 is ANQGSEA. The CDR3 is made up of 12 amino acids. The CDR3 nucleotides are TGCAGCGTCCCCAGGGTCCCCTATGGCTACACCTTC. Its protein is CSVPRVPYGYTF.

The chain links TRBV11-2 to TRBJ2-2; TRBD2 agrees at 12 bases. The J segment lost 14 bases and the V segment lost 5 bases, leaving 15 bases of the junction unmatched. The CDR3 is made up of 16 amino acids. Per germline, CDR1 SGHAT and CDR2 FQNNGV. DNA of the CDR3: TGTGCCAGCAGCAGACTAGCGGGAGTAGGCACCGGGCATCTGTTTTTT. Amino acid sequence: CASSRLAGVGTGHLFF.